A selection of T cell receptor beta chains follows, all from one sample in a study of blood T cell repertoires in COVID-19. Profiled with immunoSEQ multiplex PCR; TCRdb holds only in-frame clones, not every one. The sample lists 60,000 to 85,000 clones, 85% seen once, with roughly 9.8% in the top ten. Material: peripheral blood. These TCRs come from a man aged 60 to 69 with COVID-19, enrolled during active disease. The CDR3 runs from the conserved cysteine through the conserved F or W. The D gene is left open where the match is weak. Clone size is given for some rows only: seen once, a few or many times, or a class if the clone is expanded.

V gene: TRBV27; D gene: TRBD1; J gene: TRBJ1-2; clone size: NA; CDR3 DNA: TGTGCCAGCAGTCTCAATGACAGGGGGCAGGGCTACACCTTC; CDR3 protein: CASSLNDRGQGYTF
V gene: TRBV18; D gene: NA; J gene: TRBJ2-3; clone size: NA; CDR3 DNA: TGTGCCAGCTCACCATTCCAGGACAGAACAAGCACAGATACGCAGTATTTT; CDR3 protein: CASSPFQDRTSTDTQYF
V gene: TRBV6-5; D gene: TRBD1; J gene: TRBJ1-1; clone size: NA; CDR3 DNA: TGTGCCAGCAGTTACGGGACAGGCCTTCAGAACACTGAAGCTTTCTTT; CDR3 protein: CASSYGTGLQNTEAFF
V gene: TRBV18; D gene: NA; J gene: TRBJ1-1; clone size: NA; CDR3 DNA: TGTGCCAGCTCACCGGACAGCACTGAAGCTTTCTTT; CDR3 protein: CASSPDSTEAFF
V gene: TRBV29-1; D gene: TRBD1; J gene: TRBJ2-3; clone size: NA; CDR3 DNA: TGCAGCGTTGACGGGACAGGGGACACAGATACGCAGTATTTT; CDR3 protein: CSVDGTGDTDTQYF
V gene: TRBV5-1; D gene: TRBD1; J gene: TRBJ1-6; clone size: NA; CDR3 DNA: TGCGCCAGCAGCGAGGGACAGAACAATTCACCCCTCCACTTT; CDR3 protein: CASSEGQNNSPLHF
V gene: TRBV2; D gene: TRBD1; J gene: TRBJ1-4; clone size: NA; CDR3 DNA: TGTGCCAGCAGTGAGGGGGGGACAGGGGGCCCTCCGTATGAAAAACTGTTTTTT; CDR3 protein: CASSEGGTGGPPYEKLFF
V gene: TRBV5-1; D gene: NA; J gene: TRBJ1-1; clone size: NA; CDR3 DNA: TGCGCCAGCAGCCCGGACGGGGGCACTGAAGCTTTCTTT; CDR3 protein: CASSPDGGTEAFF
V gene: TRBV5-1; D gene: NA; J gene: TRBJ2-7; clone size: NA; CDR3 DNA: TGCGCCAGCAGCCTACGACAGGATCTACGGGAGCAGTACTTC; CDR3 protein: CASSLRQDLREQYF
V gene: TRBV19; D gene: NA; J gene: TRBJ1-1; clone size: NA; CDR3 DNA: TGTGCCAGTAGTATCCGGGAGGAGGCTGAAGCTTTCTTT; CDR3 protein: CASSIREEAEAFF
V gene: TRBV7-3; D gene: TRBD1; J gene: TRBJ2-3; clone size: NA; CDR3 DNA: TGTGCCAGCACTCTCGCAGGGGGCGAAGATACGCAGTATTTT; CDR3 protein: CASTLAGGEDTQYF
V gene: TRBV2; D gene: TRBD2; J gene: TRBJ2-3; clone size: NA; CDR3 DNA: TGTGCCCACACCAGGGACTATGACACAGATACGCAGTATTTT; CDR3 protein: CAHTRDYDTDTQYF
V gene: TRBV14; D gene: NA; J gene: TRBJ1-2; clone size: few; CDR3 DNA: TGTGCCAGCAGCCCCCTCGGTGGTGGCTACACCTTC; CDR3 protein: CASSPLGGGYTF
V gene: TRBV6-5; D gene: NA; J gene: TRBJ1-3; clone size: NA; CDR3 DNA: TGTGCCAGCAGGGAGACTGGAAACACCATATATTTT; CDR3 protein: CASRETGNTIYF
V gene: TRBV7-2; D gene: TRBD1; J gene: TRBJ1-2; clone size: NA; CDR3 DNA: TGTGCCAGCAGCTGGGGACAGGGCTTTGGCTACACCTTC; CDR3 protein: CASSWGQGFGYTF
V gene: TRBV6-5; D gene: NA; J gene: TRBJ2-2; clone size: NA; CDR3 DNA: TGTGCCAGCAGTTACTCCAGGGGGGTTAACACCGGGGAGCTGTTTTTT; CDR3 protein: CASSYSRGVNTGELFF
V gene: TRBV19; D gene: TRBD1; J gene: TRBJ1-2; clone size: NA; CDR3 DNA: TGTGCCAGTAGTATCCAGGGGGGTGACTATGGCTACACCTTC; CDR3 protein: CASSIQGGDYGYTF
V gene: TRBV30; D gene: TRBD1; J gene: TRBJ1-4; clone size: NA; CDR3 DNA: TGTGCCTGGAGCGTGACAGGGGGAATGGAAAAACTGTTTTTT; CDR3 protein: CAWSVTGGMEKLFF
V gene: TRBV18; D gene: NA; J gene: TRBJ1-1; clone size: NA; CDR3 DNA: TGTGCCAGCTCACTTTCCTTTCTCGGCGGAGGGCACACTGAAGCTTTCTTT; CDR3 protein: CASSLSFLGGGHTEAFF
V gene: TRBV7-9; D gene: TRBD1; J gene: TRBJ1-5; clone size: once; CDR3 DNA: TGTGCCAGCAGCCGCACAGGGGTTGGTAATCAGCCCCAGCATTTT; CDR3 protein: CASSRTGVGNQPQHF
V gene: TRBV6-1; D gene: NA; J gene: TRBJ1-2; clone size: NA; CDR3 DNA: TGTGCCAGCAGTGAGGGATGGGGGAGGTATGGCTACACCTTC; CDR3 protein: CASSEGWGRYGYTF
V gene: TRBV2; D gene: TRBD2; J gene: TRBJ2-3; clone size: few; CDR3 DNA: TGTGCCAGCAGTTCCGGGACTATCTACACAGATACGCAGTATTTT; CDR3 protein: CASSSGTIYTDTQYF
V gene: TRBV7-2; D gene: NA; J gene: TRBJ2-5; clone size: NA; CDR3 DNA: TGTGCCAGCAGCCCTACAGGGTTCCAAGAGACCCAGTACTTC; CDR3 protein: CASSPTGFQETQYF
V gene: TRBV4-1; D gene: NA; J gene: TRBJ2-1; clone size: NA; CDR3 DNA: TGCGCCAGCAGCCAAGATGGGACTCAAGTGGCGGATGAGCAGTTCTTC; CDR3 protein: CASSQDGTQVADEQFF
V gene: TRBV28; D gene: TRBD1; J gene: TRBJ1-6; clone size: NA; CDR3 DNA: TGTGCCAGCAGTTCAGGGACAGGGGATAATTCACCCCTCCACTTT; CDR3 protein: CASSSGTGDNSPLHF
V gene: TRBV24-1; D gene: NA; J gene: TRBJ1-2; clone size: NA; CDR3 DNA: TGTGCCACCAAAAGAGGGTCGGCGGGCGGCTACACCTTC; CDR3 protein: CATKRGSAGGYTF
V gene: TRBV9; D gene: NA; J gene: TRBJ1-5; clone size: NA; CDR3 DNA: TGTGCCAGCAGCGCCTGGGGGGGCCTCAATCAGCCCCAGCATTTT; CDR3 protein: CASSAWGGLNQPQHF
V gene: TRBV19; D gene: TRBD1; J gene: TRBJ1-2; clone size: once; CDR3 DNA: TGTGCCAGTAGTATAACAGGGGCTTATGGCTACACCTTC; CDR3 protein: CASSITGAYGYTF
V gene: TRBV2; D gene: NA; J gene: TRBJ2-2; clone size: NA; CDR3 DNA: TGTGCCAGCAGGGCGGGACAGTCGAACACCGGGGAGCTGTTTTTT; CDR3 protein: CASRAGQSNTGELFF
V gene: TRBV7-9; D gene: NA; J gene: TRBJ2-3; clone size: medium-sized; CDR3 DNA: TGTGCCAGCGCTAGGGGCGCGGTGGTCACAGATACGCAGTATTTT; CDR3 protein: CASARGAVVTDTQYF
V gene: TRBV18; D gene: TRBD2; J gene: TRBJ2-5; clone size: NA; CDR3 DNA: TGTGCCAGCTCACCCGGGACTAGAGGAGAAGAGACCCAGTACTTC; CDR3 protein: CASSPGTRGEETQYF
V gene: TRBV2; D gene: NA; J gene: TRBJ1-2; clone size: NA; CDR3 DNA: TGTGCCAGCAGTGCACAGGATACTTATGGCTACACCTTC; CDR3 protein: CASSAQDTYGYTF
V gene: TRBV6-5; D gene: NA; J gene: TRBJ2-7; clone size: once; CDR3 DNA: TGTGCCAGCAGGCGGGACGGGTACGAGCAGTACTTC; CDR3 protein: CASRRDGYEQYF
V gene: TRBV2; D gene: TRBD2; J gene: TRBJ2-3; clone size: NA; CDR3 DNA: TGTGCCAGCAGCGCTACGGGGCTAGCGGAGCCTACGCAGTATTTT; CDR3 protein: CASSATGLAEPTQYF
V gene: TRBV27; D gene: NA; J gene: TRBJ2-7; clone size: NA; CDR3 DNA: TGTGCCAGCAGTTACAAATCCTCCTACGAGCAGTACTTC; CDR3 protein: CASSYKSSYEQYF
V gene: TRBV3-1/TRBV3-2; D gene: NA; J gene: TRBJ1-6; clone size: NA; CDR3 DNA: TGTGCCAGCGGAGGAGGGAGCTCCTATAATTCACCCCTCCACTTT; CDR3 protein: CASGGGSSYNSPLHF
V gene: TRBV6-5; D gene: TRBD2; J gene: TRBJ2-3; clone size: NA; CDR3 DNA: TGTGCCAGCAGAACTAGCGGGAGTTTTCCAGATACGCAGTATTTT; CDR3 protein: CASRTSGSFPDTQYF
V gene: TRBV19; D gene: TRBD1; J gene: TRBJ2-3; clone size: NA; CDR3 DNA: TGTGCCAGTAGTAATTTGGACAGGGGAACAGATACGCAGTATTTT; CDR3 protein: CASSNLDRGTDTQYF
V gene: TRBV10-2; D gene: TRBD1; J gene: TRBJ1-2; clone size: NA; CDR3 DNA: TGCGCCACAGATGAATACAGGGGGTATGGCTACACCTTC; CDR3 protein: CATDEYRGYGYTF
V gene: TRBV2; D gene: TRBD1; J gene: TRBJ1-2; clone size: NA; CDR3 DNA: TGTGCCAGCACTTCTTCCGGGACAGGGGGCGGACTCTATGGCTACACCTTC; CDR3 protein: CASTSSGTGGGLYGYTF